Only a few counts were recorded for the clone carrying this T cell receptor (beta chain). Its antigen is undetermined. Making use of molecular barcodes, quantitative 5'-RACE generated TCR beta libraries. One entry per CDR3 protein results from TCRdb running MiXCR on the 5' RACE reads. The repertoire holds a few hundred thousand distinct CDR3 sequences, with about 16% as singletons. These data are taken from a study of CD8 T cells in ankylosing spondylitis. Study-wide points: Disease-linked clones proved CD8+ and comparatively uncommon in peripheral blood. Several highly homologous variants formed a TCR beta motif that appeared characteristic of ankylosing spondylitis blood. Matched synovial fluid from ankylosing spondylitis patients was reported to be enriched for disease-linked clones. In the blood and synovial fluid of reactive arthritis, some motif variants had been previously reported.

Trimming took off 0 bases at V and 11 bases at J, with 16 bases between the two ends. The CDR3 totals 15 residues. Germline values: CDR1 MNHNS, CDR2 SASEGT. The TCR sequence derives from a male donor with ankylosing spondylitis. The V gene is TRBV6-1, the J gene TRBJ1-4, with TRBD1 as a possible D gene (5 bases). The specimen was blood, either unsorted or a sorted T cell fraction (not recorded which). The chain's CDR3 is CASSEAWGGTGKLFF. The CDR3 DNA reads TGTGCCAGCAGTGAAGCTTGGGGGGGGACGGGGAAACTGTTTTTT.